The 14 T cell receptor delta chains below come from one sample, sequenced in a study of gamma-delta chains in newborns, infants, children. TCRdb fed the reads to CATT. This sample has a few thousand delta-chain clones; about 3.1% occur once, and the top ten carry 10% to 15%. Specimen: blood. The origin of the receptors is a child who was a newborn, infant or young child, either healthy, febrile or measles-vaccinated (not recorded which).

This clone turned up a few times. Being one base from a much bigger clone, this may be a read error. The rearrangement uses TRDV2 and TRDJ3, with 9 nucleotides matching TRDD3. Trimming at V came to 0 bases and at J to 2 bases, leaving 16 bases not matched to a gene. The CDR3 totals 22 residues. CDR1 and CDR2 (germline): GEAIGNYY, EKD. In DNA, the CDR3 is TGTGCCTGTGACACCGGTTGGACTGGGGGAGAACCTGCCACCTGGGACACCCGACAGATGTTTTTC. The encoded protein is CACDTGWTGGEPATWDTRQMFF.

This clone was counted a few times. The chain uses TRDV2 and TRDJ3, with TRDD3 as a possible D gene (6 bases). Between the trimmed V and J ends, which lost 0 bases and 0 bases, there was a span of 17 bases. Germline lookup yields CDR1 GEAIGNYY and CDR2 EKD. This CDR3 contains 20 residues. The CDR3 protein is CACDTVRWGPSSWDTRQMFF. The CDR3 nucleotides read TGTGCCTGTGACACCGTAAGGTGGGGGCCCAGCTCCTGGGACACCCGACAGATGTTTTTC.

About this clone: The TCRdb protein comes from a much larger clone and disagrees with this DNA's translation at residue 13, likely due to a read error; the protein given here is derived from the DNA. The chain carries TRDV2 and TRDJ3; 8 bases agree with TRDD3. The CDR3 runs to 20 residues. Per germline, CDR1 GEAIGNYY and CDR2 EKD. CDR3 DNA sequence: TGTGCCTGTGATCCCTTACTGGGGGTACAACTCTCCCGGGACACCCGACAGATGTTTTTC. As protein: CACDPLLGVQLSRDTRQMFF.

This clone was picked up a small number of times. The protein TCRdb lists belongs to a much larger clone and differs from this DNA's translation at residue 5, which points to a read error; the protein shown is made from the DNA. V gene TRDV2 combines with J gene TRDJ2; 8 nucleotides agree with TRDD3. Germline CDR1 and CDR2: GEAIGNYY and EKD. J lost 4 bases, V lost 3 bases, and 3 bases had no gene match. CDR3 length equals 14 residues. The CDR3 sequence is CACDALGETAQLFF. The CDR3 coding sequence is TGTGCCTGTGACGCTCTGGGGGAGACAGCACAACTCTTCTTT.

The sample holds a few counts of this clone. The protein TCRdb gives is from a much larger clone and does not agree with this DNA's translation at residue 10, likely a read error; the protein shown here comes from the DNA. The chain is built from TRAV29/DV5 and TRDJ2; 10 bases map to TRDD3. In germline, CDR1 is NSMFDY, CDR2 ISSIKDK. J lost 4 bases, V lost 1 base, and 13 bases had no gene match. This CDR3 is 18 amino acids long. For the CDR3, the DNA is TGTGCAGCAAGCTCCTTGTACTGGGGGATGCAGAGGACAGCACAACTCTTCTTT. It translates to CAASSLYWGMQRTAQLFF.

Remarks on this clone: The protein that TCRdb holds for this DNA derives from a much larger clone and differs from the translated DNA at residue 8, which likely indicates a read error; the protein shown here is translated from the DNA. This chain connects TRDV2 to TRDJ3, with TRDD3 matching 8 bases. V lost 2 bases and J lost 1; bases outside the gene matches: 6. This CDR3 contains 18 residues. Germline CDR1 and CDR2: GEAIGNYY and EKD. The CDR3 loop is CACDILGGTSWDTRQMFF. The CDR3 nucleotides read TGTGCCTGTGACATACTGGGGGGTACGTCCTGGGACACCCGACAGATGTTTTTC.

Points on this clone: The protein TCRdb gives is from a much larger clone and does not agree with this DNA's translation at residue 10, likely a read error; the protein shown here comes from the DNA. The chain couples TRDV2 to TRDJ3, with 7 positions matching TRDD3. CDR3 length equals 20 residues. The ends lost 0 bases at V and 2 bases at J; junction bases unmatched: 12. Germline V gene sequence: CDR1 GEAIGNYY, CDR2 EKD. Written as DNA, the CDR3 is TGTGCCTGTGACACCGTCGTTTGGGGGAATACGCCCTGGGACACCCGACAGATGTTTTTC. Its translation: CACDTVVWGNTPWDTRQMFF.

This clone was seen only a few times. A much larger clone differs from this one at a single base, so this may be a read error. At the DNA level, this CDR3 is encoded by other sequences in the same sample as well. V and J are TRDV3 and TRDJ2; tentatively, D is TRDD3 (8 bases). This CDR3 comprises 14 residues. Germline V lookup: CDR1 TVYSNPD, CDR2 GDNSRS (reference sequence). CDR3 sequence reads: CAFPTGDMTAQLFF. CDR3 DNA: TGCGCCTTTCCTACGGGGGATATGACAGCACAACTCTTCTTT. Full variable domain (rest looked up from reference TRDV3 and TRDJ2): CDKVTQSSPDQTVASGSEVVLLCTYDTVYSNPDLFWYRIRPDYSFQFVFYGDNSRSEGADFTQGRFSVKHILTQKAFHLVISPVRTEDSATYYCAFPTGDMTAQLFFGKGTQLIVEP.

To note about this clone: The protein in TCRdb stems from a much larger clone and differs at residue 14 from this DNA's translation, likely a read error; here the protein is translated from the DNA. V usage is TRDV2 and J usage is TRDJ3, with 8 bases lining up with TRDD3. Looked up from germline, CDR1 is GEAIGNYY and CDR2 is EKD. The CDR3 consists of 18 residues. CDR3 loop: CACDTLGDFSWDTQQMFF. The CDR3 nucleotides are TGTGCCTGTGACACCTTGGGGGATTTCTCCTGGGACACCCAACAGATGTTTTTC.

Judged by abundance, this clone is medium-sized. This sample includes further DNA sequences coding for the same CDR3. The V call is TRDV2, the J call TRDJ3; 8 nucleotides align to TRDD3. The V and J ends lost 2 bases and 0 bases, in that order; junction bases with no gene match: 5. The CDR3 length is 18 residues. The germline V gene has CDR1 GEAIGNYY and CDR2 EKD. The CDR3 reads CACDKVLGGSWDTRQMFF. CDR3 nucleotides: TGTGCCTGTGACAAAGTACTGGGGGGCTCCTGGGACACCCGACAGATGTTTTTC.

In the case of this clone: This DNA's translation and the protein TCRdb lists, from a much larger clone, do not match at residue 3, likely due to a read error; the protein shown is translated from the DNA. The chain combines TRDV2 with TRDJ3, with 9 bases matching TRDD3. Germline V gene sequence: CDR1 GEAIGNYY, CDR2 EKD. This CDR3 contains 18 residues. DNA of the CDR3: TGTGCCCGTGACACCTACTGGGGGAGCTCCTGGGACACCCGACAGATGTTTTTC. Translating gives CARDTYWGSSWDTRQMFF.

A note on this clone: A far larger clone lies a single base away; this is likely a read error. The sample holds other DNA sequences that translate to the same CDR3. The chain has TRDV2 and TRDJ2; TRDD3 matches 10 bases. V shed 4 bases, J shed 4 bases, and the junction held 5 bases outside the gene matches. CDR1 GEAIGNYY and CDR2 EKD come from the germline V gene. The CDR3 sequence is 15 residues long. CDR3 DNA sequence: TGTGCCTGTGATACCGTGGGGGATACGACAGCACAACTCTTCTTT. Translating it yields CACDTVGDTTAQLFF.

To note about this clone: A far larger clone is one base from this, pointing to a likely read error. CDR3 nucleotide sequence: TGTGCCTGTGACCATACTGGGAGTCCCCGCTCCTGGGACACCCGACAGATGTTTTTC. It codes for CACDHTGSPRSWDTRQMFF. The chain employs TRDV2 and TRDJ3; TRDD3 is a possible D gene (6 bases). This CDR3 has 19 residues. Looked up from germline, CDR1 is GEAIGNYY and CDR2 is EKD. Trimming took 3 bases from V and 0 from J, leaving 17 bases between them.

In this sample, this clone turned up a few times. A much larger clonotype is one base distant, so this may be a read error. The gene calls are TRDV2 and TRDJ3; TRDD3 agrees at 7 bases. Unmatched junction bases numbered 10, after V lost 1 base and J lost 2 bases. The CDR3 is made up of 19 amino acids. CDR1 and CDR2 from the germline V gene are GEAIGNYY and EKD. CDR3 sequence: CACDTLGATLAWDTRQMFF. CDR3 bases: TGTGCCTGTGACACGCTGGGGGCTACTTTGGCCTGGGACACCCGACAGATGTTTTTC.